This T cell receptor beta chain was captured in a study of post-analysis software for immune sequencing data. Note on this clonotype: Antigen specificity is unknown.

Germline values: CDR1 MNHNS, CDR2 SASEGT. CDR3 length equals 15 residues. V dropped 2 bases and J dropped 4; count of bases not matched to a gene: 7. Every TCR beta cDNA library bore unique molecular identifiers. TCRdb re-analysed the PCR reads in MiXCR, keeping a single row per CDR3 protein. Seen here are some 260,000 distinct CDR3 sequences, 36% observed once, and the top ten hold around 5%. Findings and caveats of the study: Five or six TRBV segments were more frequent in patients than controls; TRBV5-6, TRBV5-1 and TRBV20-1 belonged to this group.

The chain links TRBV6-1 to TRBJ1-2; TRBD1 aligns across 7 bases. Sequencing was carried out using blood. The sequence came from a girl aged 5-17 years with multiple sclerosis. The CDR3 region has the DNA TGTGCCAGCAGTGAATTCGAGGACAGGCCCTATGGCTACACCTTC. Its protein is CASSEFEDRPYGYTF.